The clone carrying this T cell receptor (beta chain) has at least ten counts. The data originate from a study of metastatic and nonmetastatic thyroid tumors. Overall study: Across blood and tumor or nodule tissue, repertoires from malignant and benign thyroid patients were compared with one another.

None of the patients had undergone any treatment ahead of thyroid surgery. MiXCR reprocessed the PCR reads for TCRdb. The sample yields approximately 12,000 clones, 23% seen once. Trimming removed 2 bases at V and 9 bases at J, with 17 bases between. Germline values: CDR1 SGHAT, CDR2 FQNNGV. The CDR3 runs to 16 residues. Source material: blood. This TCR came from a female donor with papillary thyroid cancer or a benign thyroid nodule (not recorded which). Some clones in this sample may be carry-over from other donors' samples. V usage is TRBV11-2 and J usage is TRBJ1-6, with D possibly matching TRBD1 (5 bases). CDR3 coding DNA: TGTGCCAGCAGCTTATGGGGCAGTCGATTGGGTTCACCCCTCCACTTT. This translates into CASSLWGSRLGSPLHF.